These 18 T cell receptor beta chains share one sample of origin, sequenced in a study of OX40 agonist ivuxolimab in advanced cancers. Some clones are missing from TCRdb's copy, which holds only in-frame ones; the method was immunoSEQ multiplex PCR. The data show 85,000 to 100,000 clones, 70% to 90% seen once. The starting material was CD4+ or CD8+ T cells sorted from blood, obtained in a trial of the OX40 agonist ivuxolimab. Receptors were obtained from an adult with an advanced solid tumor such as melanoma, head and neck, liver or kidney cancer.

The chain combines TRBV7-6 with TRBJ2-3; D is unresolved. This CDR3 comprises 14 residues. CDR1 SGHVS and CDR2 FNYEAQ come from the germline V gene. The germline V and J ends were trimmed by 5 bases and 10 bases, with 19 bases remaining between them. DNA of the CDR3: TGTGCCAGCAGCCAGGCTCTAGGCGGCTCCTCGCAGTATTTT. This encodes CASSQALGGSSQYF.

The V and J genes are TRBV5-5 and TRBJ2-7; TRBD2 aligns across 7 bases. The CDR3 consists of 15 residues. Per the germline V gene, CDR1 is SGHKS and CDR2 is YYEKEE (reference sequence). Germline trimming cut 4 bases from V and 0 bases from J; bases unmatched to any gene: 7. The CDR3 reads CASSVGGTNSYEQYF. Written as DNA, the CDR3 is TGTGCCAGCAGCGTGGGTGGGACTAACTCCTACGAGCAGTACTTC.

The chain combines TRBV7-2 with TRBJ1-2; D remains ambiguous. CDR3 length: 16 residues. Deletions cut 5 bases from V and 0 bases from J, with 16 bases between. Germline CDR1 is SGHTA and CDR2 is FQGNSA. CDR3 bases: TGTGCCAGCAGCCCGGAGACTACGACGCCTAACTATGGCTACACCTTC. Its protein is CASSPETTTPNYGYTF.

The chain joins TRBV28 to TRBJ2-6; no clear D gene. The CDR3 loop spans 15 amino acids. Deletions cut 2 bases from V and 2 bases from J, with 7 bases between. Germline values: CDR1 MDHEN, CDR2 SYDVKM. CDR3 sequence reads: CASSLVFPGANVLTF. The CDR3 DNA is TGTGCCAGCAGTTTAGTCTTCCCTGGGGCCAACGTCCTGACTTTC.

DNA of the CDR3: TGTGCCAGCAGCTTAGACCTAGCGGGGGGCAAAAATGAGCAGTTCTTC. Protein: CASSLDLAGGKNEQFF. The genes are TRBV7-2 and TRBJ2-1, with 11 bases fitting TRBD2. The CDR3 loop spans 16 amino acids. The germline V gene has CDR1 SGHTA and CDR2 FQGNSA. V trimming: 1 base; J trimming: 7 bases; junction bases outside the gene matches: 6.

This chain joins TRBV5-6 and TRBJ2-1; TRBD1 agrees at 8 bases. V lost 0 bases, J lost 8 bases, and 10 bases stayed unmatched. The CDR3 runs to 16 residues. Germline loops: CDR1 SGHDT, CDR2 YYEEEE. CDR3 sequence reads: CASSLAALDRDDEQFF. The CDR3 DNA reads as TGTGCCAGCAGCTTGGCTGCCCTGGACAGGGATGATGAGCAGTTCTTC.

This clone appeared once. The chain uses TRBV6-5 and TRBJ1-1; D perhaps matches TRBD1 (5 bases). Trimming removed 4 bases from V and 3 bases from J, with 12 bases in between. Germline loops: CDR1 MNHEY, CDR2 SVGAGI. This CDR3 region has 14 residues. The CDR3: CASSWGTVHTEAFF. CDR3 nucleotides: TGTGCCAGCAGTTGGGGGACGGTGCACACTGAAGCTTTCTTT.

The rearrangement uses TRBV7-9 and TRBJ2-5; TRBD2 matches 9 bases. This CDR3 is 16 amino acids long. Germline values: CDR1 SEHNR, CDR2 FQNEAQ (reference sequence). J was trimmed by 4 bases and V by 0 bases; bases with no gene match: 6. The CDR3 loop is CASSLARGGAGETQYF. The CDR3, as DNA: TGTGCCAGCAGCTTAGCCCGCGGGGGGGCGGGAGAGACCCAGTACTTC.

The DNA for the CDR3 is TGTGCCAGCAGCCGAGGTACAGGGGGGGGACCCGAGCAGTACTTC. The encoded protein is CASSRGTGGGPEQYF. The chain is built from TRBV11-3 and TRBJ2-7; tentative D call: TRBD1 (8 bases). The CDR3 is 15 residues long. Trimming removed 5 bases at V and 6 bases at J, with 20 bases between. The germline V gene encodes CDR1 SGHNT and CDR2 YENEEA. The complete variable domain, with remaining parts taken from reference TRBV11-3 and TRBJ2-7, reads EAGVVQSPRYKIIEKKQPVAFWCNPISGHNTLYWYLQNLGQGPELLIRYENEEAVDDSQLPKDRFSAERLKGVDSTLKIQPAELGDSAVYLCASSRGTGGGPEQYFGPGTRLTVT.

This clone was observed a handful of times. This rearrangement joins TRBV30 to TRBJ2-7; D not certain. The CDR3 loop spans 12 amino acids. Trimming stripped 2 bases from V and 4 bases from J, with 9 bases between. CDR1 and CDR2 from the germline V gene are GTSNPN and SVGIG (reference sequence). The CDR3: CAWSLRHYEQYF. In DNA, the CDR3 is TGTGCCTGGAGTCTCCGACATTACGAGCAGTACTTC.

The chain uses TRBV11-2 and TRBJ2-7; a weak D match, TRBD1 (6 bases). CDR3 length equals 15 residues. Germline V gene sequence: CDR1 SGHAT, CDR2 FQNNGV. V was trimmed by 1 base and J by 5 bases, leaving 15 bases between them. The CDR3 DNA is TGTGCCAGCAGCTTAGCGCCAGGGGAAACCCACGAGCAGTACTTC. Its translation: CASSLAPGETHEQYF.

The CDR3 DNA reads as TGTGCCAGCAGTTTACGTCTGACAGGGCGCGGCACTGAAGCTTTCTTT. This codes for CASSLRLTGRGTEAFF. The rearrangement uses TRBV27 and TRBJ1-1, with TRBD1 identical over 7 bases. The CDR3 has 16 residues. Trimming cost V 2 bases and J 4 bases; bases outside gene matches: 10. Germline V lookup: CDR1 MNHEY, CDR2 SMNVEV (reference sequence).

The rearrangement links TRBV6-1 to TRBJ1-6; 8 bases line up with TRBD1. The CDR3 loop spans 15 amino acids. Germline assignment: CDR1 MNHNS and CDR2 SASEGT. The junction had 7 bases not matched to a gene; V was cut back by 4 bases and J by 8 bases. As DNA, the CDR3 is TGTGCCAGCAGTGGGGGACAGGCCCTTGATTCACCCCTCCACTTT. Its protein product is CASSGGQALDSPLHF.

The rearrangement uses TRBV18 and TRBJ1-2; D gene uncertain. The CDR3 runs to 14 residues. Germline V gene lookup returns CDR1 KGHSH and CDR2 LQKENI. V gave up 3 bases and J gave up 8 bases, with 16 bases separating them. The CDR3 sequence: CASSPSWGVSGYTF. CDR3 bases: TGTGCCAGCTCACCTAGTTGGGGAGTATCCGGCTACACCTTC.

The chain employs TRBV7-2 and TRBJ2-7; TRBD1 matches 7 bases. The length of the CDR3 is 15 residues. V gave up 1 base and J gave up 6 bases; unmatched junction bases: 9. CDR1 and CDR2 from the germline V gene are SGHTA and FQGNSA. CDR3: CASSLGGGGLREQYF. CDR3 nucleotides: TGTGCCAGCAGCTTAGGAGGGGGCGGGTTGCGCGAGCAGTACTTC.

The genes are TRBV7-6 and TRBJ2-2, with a possible D match to TRBD1 (6 bases). This CDR3 region has 15 residues. V was shortened by 1 base and J by 5 bases, with 11 bases between the two germline ends. The germline V gene encodes CDR1 SGHVS and CDR2 FNYEAQ. The CDR3 nucleotides are TGTGCCAGCAGCTTAGAGAACAGGGCAACCGGGGAGCTGTTTTTT. Translated, it gives CASSLENRATGELFF.

V and J are TRBV5-1 and TRBJ2-7, with 7 bases aligning to TRBD1. V lost 1 base to trimming and J lost 1 base; unmatched junction nucleotides: 8. The germline gives CDR1 SGHRS, CDR2 YFSETQ. This CDR3 is 16 amino acids long. The CDR3 DNA reads TGCGCCAGCAGCTTGAATTGGGACAGCGTATCCTACGAGCAGTACTTC. This gives the protein CASSLNWDSVSYEQYF.

This clone was counted once. The chain carries TRBV6-5 and TRBJ1-1; tentatively, D is TRBD1 (5 bases). Germline CDR1 is MNHEY and CDR2 is SVGAGI. The CDR3 has 14 residues. The V end was cut by 0 bases, the J end by 10 bases, with 15 bases between. The CDR3 coding sequence is TGTGCCAGCAGTTACTCGGTGGGGCCCAAGGGAGCTTTCTTT. Protein sequence: CASSYSVGPKGAFF.